This T cell receptor beta chain comes out of a study of technical replicates of blood from four donors. Some clones are missing from TCRdb's copy, which holds only in-frame ones; the method was immunoSEQ multiplex PCR. Of over 70,000 clones in the sample, around 95% were seen once. The CDR3 is made up of 16 amino acids. V lost 0 bases and J lost 2; bases outside the gene matches: 2. CDR1 is MNHEY and CDR2 is SMNVEV in the germline V gene (reference sequence). The TCR comes from a human donor in good health. The chain joins TRBV27 to TRBJ2-1; TRBD2 aligns across 9 bases. Sequencing was carried out using T cells isolated from PBMCs. CDR3 protein: CASSLSSGRAYNEQFF. In DNA form, the CDR3 reads TGTGCCAGCAGTTTATCTAGCGGGAGAGCCTACAATGAGCAGTTCTTC.